Here is one TCR beta chain with its context. Many counts were recorded for this clonotype. What antigen it recognizes has not been identified. No qualities accompany the bases; no much larger clone lies one base away. The source of the sample is a study of blood T cells in healthy people across ages (dated by TCRdb to between 2015 and 2016). Broadly, across the study: Template switching captured roughly one uniquely barcoded TCR beta cDNA molecule per two T cells in model experiments. Age-related changes in TCR beta repertoire diversity were measured in the study by deep sequencing normalized with unique cDNA molecular identifiers. Donors were grouped into four age groups: young (average roughly 17 years), middle-aged (39), aged (around 56) and long-lived (just over 80). The study analyzed two additional independent replicas of 1 million unique cDNA reads from the same blood draw for two donors, one aged 18 to 30 and one aged 80 or older.

From the cysteine through the phenylalanine, the CDR3 covers 13 amino acids. Only the CDR3 region is kept as DNA, spanning 39 bases read in frame from base 1. As encoded in the germline V gene, CDR1 is MGHRA while CDR2 is YSYEKL. At the junction V is shortened by 1 base and J by 7 bases, with 10 bases in between. The library was produced with 5' RACE. Data came from an Illumina HiSeq 2500. A second PCR of about 6 to 12 cycles was run with a J-beta primer mix and a sample-barcoded 5' primer. A template-switch 5' adaptor carrying 12 random nucleotides introduced a unique molecular identifier onto each TCR beta cDNA molecule. Each sample yielded at least 3 million CDR3-containing paired-end reads. The Mint cDNA synthesis kit, primed by a TRBC-specific oligonucleotide, was used to synthesize first-strand cDNA from all RNA. All cDNA was treated with uracil-DNA glycosylase and then went through a first 18-cycle PCR with the universal primers M1SS and BC2_uni_R. The original pipeline was this. Normalization of each sample was performed by random selection of 1 million high-quality reads, each carrying a distinct molecular identifier. Reads sharing molecular identifiers were discarded rather than binned into consensus sequences. MiTCR, run with a Q25 quality threshold and the strictest error-elimination algorithm, handled CDR3 identification, clonotype clustering and error correction. A nonparametric unseen species model with Euler transformation was used to estimate lower-bound total TCR beta diversity. TCRdb reworked the public reads: Q25 trimming with fastp, MiXCR clone assembly, productive beta chains retained. Rows merge per CDR3 protein into single entries with the most common DNA and genes. Clone size and V and J calls follow TCRdb, not the original study. This sample lists some 890,000 distinct CDR3 sequences; almost 30% were detected once. The top ten constitute about 10% of the sample.

The research as a whole found: Conclusive comparison of naive and antigen-experienced compartments was prevented by the profiling of bulk unsorted PBMCs. Observed TCR beta diversity per million T cells fell roughly linearly with age, and a significant reduction was already apparent by age roughly 40. Compared with the aged group, more naive CD4+ T cells, fewer expanded clones and increased TCR diversity were shown by the long-lived group, suggesting age selection. The percentage of naive T cells measured by flow cytometry correlated strongly with observed TCR beta diversity. Estimates of total diversity from one million sequenced T cells were regarded as lower bounds and underestimates. Because the CMV infection status of the donors was unknown, age-related changes in expanded clonotypes may potentially have been confounded.

The donors were roughly 40 Caucasian individuals from Russia, aged roughly 6 to 100 years, who were systemically healthy. Roughly 11 milliliters of peripheral blood were drawn from each donor into EDTA-treated Vacutainer tubes. PBMCs were isolated by Ficoll-Paque density-gradient centrifugation, with at least 6 million obtained per sample. Trizol reagent was used to extract total RNA from the PBMCs, yielding at least 5.5 micrograms per sample. For every donor, flow cytometry on a PBMC aliquot measured the percentage of naive CD45RAhigh/CD27high T cells. The same specimen was also included in a second study, on T cells of mothers and their children. From the second report: Nine systemically healthy Caucasian individuals, comprising three mothers and their six children, were included as donors. cDNA synthesis consumed the entire amount of extracted RNA, loaded at 1.5 ug RNA in each 15 ul reaction. In the second PCR, the M1S primer introduced both the sample barcodes and 2-4 random nucleotides. Over 10 million TCR beta CDR3 reads came from each mother, compared with some 3 million reads from each child. Thymic selection shapes the output of TCR recombination in a similar way in related and unrelated pairs, and inherited differences have a minor effect. Normalized repertoire overlap in related mother-child pairs was always slightly higher than in unrelated mother-child pairs, but the difference was never significant. No persistent microchimeric T cell clones were detected, at a sensitivity of roughly 99 clones per million clonotypes. In the study, deep NGS was used to compare the TCR beta repertoires of mothers and children, and features distinguishing related mother-child pairs from unrelated individuals were sought. The mean age was 40 +/- 4 years for the mothers and approximately 11 +/- 4 years for the children. After adapter ligation with NEBNext reagents, the libraries were sequenced on Illumina HiSeq 2000 with 100+100 nt paired-end reads. To prevent cross-contamination, the mother and child libraries were prepared one month apart and sequenced in separate runs. Each donor had between about 450,000 and 2,100,000 distinct TCR beta clonotypes identified. Naive TCR beta clonotypes were estimated from low-frequency clonotypes matched to each donor's FACS-determined naive share, without sorting.

The sample comprised blood. The sequence derives from a woman in her thirties or forties in good health. The sequence joins TRBV4-1 to TRBJ2-5, and the D gene may be TRBD2, 6 bases matching. DNA sequence: TGCGCCAGCAGCCAAGGTACGGGAGTGACCCAGTACTTC. Its coded protein is CASSQGTGVTQYF.